Listed below are T cell receptor beta chains from one sample, sequenced in a study of molecular identifiers for immune sequencing clone quantification. TCRdb analysed the PCR reads with MiXCR anew, one entry per CDR3 protein. The table has roughly 300,000 distinct CDR3 sequences, roughly 24% seen once. The sequenced sample was naive CD8+ T cells from blood, with Jurkat cell RNA spiked in. These receptors were obtained from a human donor in good health. Some libraries in this study had Jurkat cell RNA spiked in. The CDR3 runs from the conserved cysteine through the conserved F or W. The order of the fields is CDR3 length, V gene, D gene, clone size, J gene, CDR3 protein, CDR3 DNA. The D gene is left open where the match is weak. Rows give clone size only sometimes, using once, few, many, or a class for an expanded clone.

len: 15
v_gene: TRBV20-1
d_gene: -
abundance: few
j_gene: TRBJ2-3
CDR3aa: CSVPPLGNLADTQYF
CDR3nt: TGCAGTGTCCCCCCACTAGGAAATTTGGCAGATACGCAGTATTTT

len: 14
v_gene: TRBV12-3/TRBV12-4
d_gene: TRBD1
abundance: many
j_gene: TRBJ1-5
CDR3aa: CASSSTGVNQPQHF
CDR3nt: TGTGCCAGCAGCTCGACAGGGGTGAATCAGCCCCAGCATTTT

len: 16
v_gene: TRBV27
d_gene: TRBD2
abundance: few
j_gene: TRBJ2-7
CDR3aa: CASSLALAGGAYEQYF
CDR3nt: TGTGCCAGCAGTTTGGCGCTAGCGGGAGGGGCCTACGAGCAGTACTTC

len: 14
v_gene: TRBV13
d_gene: -
abundance: few
j_gene: TRBJ1-5
CDR3aa: CASSSGPQNQPQHF
CDR3nt: TGTGCCAGCAGCTCCGGGCCCCAGAATCAGCCCCAGCATTTT

len: 13
v_gene: TRBV6-5
d_gene: -
abundance: many
j_gene: TRBJ2-7
CDR3aa: CASSYEQGYEQYF
CDR3nt: TGTGCCAGCAGTTACGAACAGGGATACGAGCAGTACTTC

len: 12
v_gene: TRBV12-3/TRBV12-4
d_gene: TRBD1
abundance: many
j_gene: TRBJ1-6
CDR3aa: CATGTDNSPLHF
CDR3nt: TGTGCCACAGGGACAGACAATTCACCCCTCCACTTT

len: 13
v_gene: TRBV12-3/TRBV12-4
d_gene: TRBD1
abundance: many
j_gene: TRBJ1-1
CDR3aa: CASSLVGDSEAFF
CDR3nt: TGTGCCAGCAGTTTAGTCGGGGACAGTGAAGCTTTCTTT

len: 17
v_gene: TRBV12-3/TRBV12-4
d_gene: -
abundance: many
j_gene: TRBJ2-6
CDR3aa: CASSLYYTISGANVLTF
CDR3nt: TGTGCCAGCAGTTTATATTACACGATCTCTGGGGCCAACGTCCTGACTTTC

len: 14
v_gene: TRBV27
d_gene: -
abundance: -
j_gene: TRBJ2-7
CDR3aa: CASRENWGAHEQYF
CDR3nt: TGTGCCAGCAGGGAAAATTGGGGGGCCCACGAGCAGTACTTC

len: 16
v_gene: TRBV7-6
d_gene: TRBD2
abundance: -
j_gene: TRBJ2-3
CDR3aa: CASSIYPSGDVYTQYF
CDR3nt: TGTGCCAGCAGCATTTACCCTAGCGGGGATGTATATACGCAGTATTTT

len: 15
v_gene: TRBV19
d_gene: -
abundance: -
j_gene: TRBJ2-1
CDR3aa: CASSIVMIQYSEQFF
CDR3nt: TGTGCCAGTAGTATAGTAATGATCCAGTACAGTGAGCAGTTCTTC

len: 14
v_gene: TRBV5-1
d_gene: TRBD1
abundance: many
j_gene: TRBJ2-7
CDR3aa: CASSPWDRSTEQYF
CDR3nt: TGCGCCAGCAGCCCCTGGGACAGGAGCACCGAGCAGTACTTC

len: 17
v_gene: TRBV5-1
d_gene: -
abundance: many
j_gene: TRBJ2-1
CDR3aa: CASSLWAGSTPSNEQFF
CDR3nt: TGCGCCAGCAGCTTGTGGGCAGGGAGCACCCCTTCCAATGAGCAGTTCTTC

len: 14
v_gene: TRBV7-8
d_gene: -
abundance: -
j_gene: TRBJ1-1
CDR3aa: CASSLGFLSTEAFF
CDR3nt: TGTGCCAGCAGCTTAGGATTTCTGAGCACTGAAGCTTTCTTT

len: 13
v_gene: TRBV20-1
d_gene: -
abundance: -
j_gene: TRBJ1-4
CDR3aa: CSASRQWNEKLFF
CDR3nt: TGCAGTGCTAGTCGGCAGTGGAATGAAAAACTGTTTTTT

len: 13
v_gene: TRBV4-2
d_gene: -
abundance: -
j_gene: TRBJ2-7
CDR3aa: CASSPSPSYEQYF
CDR3nt: TGTGCCAGCAGCCCCTCCCCCTCCTACGAGCAGTACTTC

len: 19
v_gene: TRBV4-2
d_gene: -
abundance: few
j_gene: TRBJ2-6
CDR3aa: CASSQDPSGRTSGANVLTF
CDR3nt: TGTGCCAGCAGCCAAGATCCCAGTGGACGGACCTCTGGGGCCAACGTCCTGACTTTC

len: 15
v_gene: TRBV5-1
d_gene: -
abundance: many
j_gene: TRBJ2-5
CDR3aa: CASSSRGYSGETQYF
CDR3nt: TGCGCCAGCAGCTCGAGGGGCTACTCCGGAGAGACCCAGTACTTC

len: 13
v_gene: TRBV6-2/TRBV6-3
d_gene: TRBD2
abundance: few
j_gene: TRBJ2-7
CDR3aa: CASSTGLAYEQYF
CDR3nt: TGTGCCAGCAGTACGGGACTAGCCTACGAGCAGTACTTC

len: 14
v_gene: TRBV2
d_gene: -
abundance: few
j_gene: TRBJ2-7
CDR3aa: CASSQSPTLYEQYF
CDR3nt: TGTGCCAGCAGCCAGAGCCCGACACTCTACGAGCAGTACTTC

len: 14
v_gene: TRBV5-5
d_gene: -
abundance: -
j_gene: TRBJ2-2
CDR3aa: CASSSAGNTGELFF
CDR3nt: TGTGCCAGCAGCTCGGCAGGGAACACCGGGGAGCTGTTTTTT

len: 17
v_gene: TRBV24-1
d_gene: -
abundance: few
j_gene: TRBJ2-7
CDR3aa: CATSDRTPQRRSYEQYF
CDR3nt: TGTGCCACCAGTGATCGGACACCCCAAAGAAGATCCTACGAGCAGTACTTC

len: 17
v_gene: TRBV4-1
d_gene: TRBD2
abundance: -
j_gene: TRBJ2-3
CDR3aa: CASSHDSGSGSTDTQYF
CDR3nt: TGCGCCAGCAGCCATGATAGCGGGAGCGGCAGCACAGATACGCAGTATTTT

len: 14
v_gene: TRBV29-1
d_gene: -
abundance: -
j_gene: TRBJ2-7
CDR3aa: CSVVDRDFRYEQYF
CDR3nt: TGCAGCGTTGTTGACCGGGACTTCCGCTACGAGCAGTACTTC